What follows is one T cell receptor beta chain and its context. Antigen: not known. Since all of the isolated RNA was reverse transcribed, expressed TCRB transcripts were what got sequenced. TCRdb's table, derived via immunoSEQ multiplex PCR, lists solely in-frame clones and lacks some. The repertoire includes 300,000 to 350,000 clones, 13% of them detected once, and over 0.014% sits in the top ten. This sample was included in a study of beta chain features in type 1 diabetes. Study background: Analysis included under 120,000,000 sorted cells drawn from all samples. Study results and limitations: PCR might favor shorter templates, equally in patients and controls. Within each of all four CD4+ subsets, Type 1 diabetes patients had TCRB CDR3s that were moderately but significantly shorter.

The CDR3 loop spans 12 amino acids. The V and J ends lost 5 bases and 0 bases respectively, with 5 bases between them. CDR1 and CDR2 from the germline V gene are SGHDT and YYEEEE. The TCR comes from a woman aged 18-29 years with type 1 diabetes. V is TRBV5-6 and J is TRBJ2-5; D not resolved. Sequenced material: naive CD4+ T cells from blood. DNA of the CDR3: TGTGCCAGCAGTTATTACCAAGAGACCCAGTACTTC. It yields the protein CASSYYQETQYF.